The 4 T cell receptor beta chains given below trace back to one sample, sequenced in a study of blood T cells in healthy people across ages. For the second PCR, which ran for 7 to 11 cycles, a sample-barcoded 5' primer and a J-beta primer mix were used. TCRdb reprocessed the 5' RACE reads via MiXCR and lists one record per CDR3 protein. The data contain fewer than 1,000,000 distinct CDR3 sequences, approximately 48% of them singletons. The sample taken for sequencing was blood. These receptors were taken from a man in his 60s in good health.

J is TRBJ2-1 and V is TRBV13; 8 bases line up with TRBD2. The CDR3 sequence is 16 residues long. CDR1 is PRHDT, CDR2 FYEKMQ, per germline (reference sequence). V was clipped by 3 bases and J by 4 bases; unmatched bases: 8. The CDR3 here is CASSFRASGGYNEQFF. The CDR3 bases are TGTGCCAGCAGCTTTCGGGCCTCGGGGGGGTACAATGAGCAGTTCTTC.

J is TRBJ2-3 and V is TRBV18; tentatively, D is TRBD1 (6 bases). Germline lookup yields CDR1 KGHSH and CDR2 LQKENI. Trimming cost V 2 bases and J 6 bases, with 12 bases left between them. There are 14 residues in the CDR3. In nucleotides, the CDR3 is TGTGCCAGCTCACCAAAACAGGGATCGGATACGCAGTATTTT. Amino acid sequence: CASSPKQGSDTQYF.

This clonotype turned up a few times. This chain uses TRBV7-2 with TRBJ2-5, with 8 nucleotides matching TRBD2. From germline, CDR1 is SGHTA and CDR2 FQGNSA. The CDR3 sequence is 15 residues long. With V trimmed by 5 bases and J by 1 base, 6 bases remained unmatched. CDR3 sequence: CASSRIAGTQETQYF. Written as DNA, the CDR3 is TGTGCCAGCAGCCGAATAGCGGGGACCCAAGAGACCCAGTACTTC.

In this sample, this clonotype turned up a few times. The chain couples TRBV5-1 to TRBJ1-4; a weak D match, TRBD1 (5 bases). V dropped 2 bases and J dropped 6 bases, with 17 bases sitting between them. The CDR3 loop spans 16 amino acids. The germline V gene has CDR1 SGHRS and CDR2 YFSETQ. For the CDR3, the DNA is TGCGCCAGCAGCTTTGGTGAGAGGGGCCGCGATGAAAAACTGTTTTTT. It translates to CASSFGERGRDEKLFF.